These 19 T cell receptor beta chains originate from one sample sequenced in a study of blood T cell repertoires in COVID-19. Generated by immunoSEQ multiplex PCR, the TCRdb table keeps only in-frame clones and is missing some. Counted here are roughly 330,000 clones, approximately 87% occurring once; the ten biggest clones make up approximately 5.3%. Sequences were obtained from PBMCs or T cells enriched from blood (not recorded which). Receptors originate from a woman aged 25 to 39 who had recovered from COVID-19.

The J gene is TRBJ2-1, the V gene TRBV5-4; 7 nucleotides agree with TRBD2. This CDR3 contains 11 residues. Per the germline V gene, CDR1 is SGHNT and CDR2 is YYREEE (reference sequence). The ends lost 10 bases at V and 8 bases at J; junction bases unmatched: 6. CDR3 residues: CASGGGYEQFF. CDR3 nucleotide sequence: TGTGCCTCGGGGGGTGGCTATGAGCAGTTCTTC.

The V gene is TRBV30, the J gene TRBJ1-2; 8 nucleotides line up with TRBD1. CDR1 is GTSNPN, CDR2 SVGIG, per germline (reference sequence). V dropped 1 base and J dropped 4; count of bases not matched to a gene: 5. The length of the CDR3 is 14 residues. The CDR3 spells CAWSGPGTGYGYTF. The CDR3 bases are TGTGCCTGGAGTGGGCCCGGGACAGGCTATGGCTACACCTTC.

The chain employs TRBV6-2 or TRBV6-3 and TRBJ1-2; D not certain. The CDR3 length is 15 residues. Looked up from germline, CDR1 is MNHEY and CDR2 is SVGEGT. The V end was cut by 2 bases, the J end by 0 bases, with 10 bases between. CDR3 sequence reads: CASSYRGSSNYGYTF. CDR3 nucleotide sequence: TGTGCCAGCAGTTACAGAGGCAGTTCTAACTATGGCTACACCTTC.

This sequence joins TRBV3-1 (or the pseudogene TRBV3-2) and TRBJ2-7; 9 bases map to TRBD1. The germline CDR1 and CDR2 sequences are LGHDT and YNNKEL (reference sequence). V was clipped by 4 bases and J by 4 bases; unmatched bases: 5. This CDR3 has 14 residues. The CDR3 DNA follows: TGTGCCAGCAGCCCCGGGACAGGGATGTACGAGCAGTACTTC. Translating it yields CASSPGTGMYEQYF.

CDR3 sequence reads: CASRDRVNLYEQYF. The CDR3 DNA follows: TGTGCCAGCAGAGACAGGGTTAATTTATACGAGCAGTACTTC. The rearrangement links TRBV2 to TRBJ2-7, with 7 bases identical to TRBD1. The germline CDR1 and CDR2 sequences are SNHLY and FYNNEI. The CDR3 spans 14 residues. V lost 6 bases to trimming and J lost 4 bases; unmatched junction nucleotides: 9.

This clone was observed a single time. The same CDR3 arises from other DNA sequences in this sample as well. J is TRBJ1-2 and V is TRBV7-2; tentative D call: TRBD1 (5 bases). Per the germline V gene, CDR1 is SGHTA and CDR2 is FQGNSA. V lost 2 bases and J lost 8, with 9 bases in between. CDR3 length: 12 amino acids. CDR3 coding DNA: TGTGCCAGCAGCTTAAGGGGAGGCGGCTACACCTTC. This sequence encodes CASSLRGGGYTF.

This chain uses TRBV5-1 with TRBJ2-7; 9 bases line up with TRBD1. Germline V CDR1 and CDR2: SGHRS, YFSETQ. The CDR3 consists of 15 residues. Trimming removed 4 bases from V and 1 base from J; junction bases left unmatched: 6. The CDR3 loop is CASSPLGTGSYEQYF. In DNA form, the CDR3 reads TGCGCCAGCAGCCCGCTCGGGACAGGGTCCTACGAGCAGTACTTC.

V is TRBV29-1 and J is TRBJ2-4; TRBD2 is a possible D gene (5 bases). V dropped 4 bases and J dropped 9 bases, with 13 bases sitting between them. The V gene's germline CDR1 is SQVTM and CDR2 ANQGSEA. There are 12 residues in the CDR3. CDR3: CSVGRQAGIQYF. The CDR3 DNA is TGCAGCGTTGGGAGGCAGGCGGGCATTCAGTACTTC.

The chain links TRBV4-2 to TRBJ1-3; TRBD1 agrees at 8 bases. Germline CDR1 and CDR2: LGHNA and YNFKEQ. The CDR3 is made up of 15 amino acids. The V and J ends lost 2 bases and 3 bases, in that order; junction bases with no gene match: 3. CDR3: CASSQKTGDGNTIYF. Written as DNA, the CDR3 is TGTGCCAGCAGCCAAAAGACAGGGGATGGAAACACCATATATTTT.

J is TRBJ1-2 and V is TRBV27; TRBD1 aligns across 7 bases. Germline trimming cut 7 bases from V and 6 bases from J; bases unmatched to any gene: 11. The CDR3 is 14 amino acids. In germline, CDR1 is MNHEY, CDR2 SMNVEV (reference sequence). The CDR3 region has the DNA TGTGCCAGCATGTTCCAGGGGGGATTTGATGGCTACACCTTC. This translates into CASMFQGGFDGYTF.

CDR3 amino acids: CASSLFLDRYNYGYTF. As DNA, the CDR3 is TGTGCCAGCAGCTTGTTTCTGGACAGATATAACTATGGCTACACCTTC. The rearrangement links TRBV11-2 to TRBJ1-2; D might be TRBD1 (6 bases). Trimming removed 3 bases from V and 1 base from J, with 15 bases in between. Germline CDR1 reads SGHAT; CDR2 reads FQNNGV. The CDR3 is made up of 16 amino acids. Complete variable domain (other parts from reference TRBV11-2 and TRBJ1-2): EAGVAQSPRYKIIEKRQSVAFWCNPISGHATLYWYQQILGQGPKLLIQFQNNGVVDDSQLPKDRFSAERLKGVDSTLKIQPAKLEDSAVYLCASSLFLDRYNYGYTFGSGTRLTVV.

This chain links TRBV11-2 with TRBJ1-2; TRBD1 is a possible D gene (5 bases). The V gene lost 3 bases and the J gene lost 8 bases, with 13 bases spanning the gap. The CDR3 totals 13 residues. Germline-derived CDR1 and CDR2 are SGHAT and FQNNGV. The CDR3 bases are TGTGCCAGCAGCTTGCTCTGGGGCTCCGGCTACACCTTC. It codes for CASSLLWGSGYTF.

The V call is TRBV28, the J call TRBJ2-7; D remains unclear. The V end was cut by 2 bases, the J end by 7 bases, with 15 bases between. The CDR3 loop spans 14 amino acids. The germline V gene has CDR1 MDHEN and CDR2 SYDVKM. CDR3 sequence: CASSLDGYPREQYF. The CDR3 coding sequence is TGTGCCAGCAGTTTAGACGGTTATCCCAGGGAGCAGTACTTC.

This clone was seen more than once but under ten times. The rearrangement uses TRBV3-1 (or the pseudogene TRBV3-2) and TRBJ2-7; no firm D call. This CDR3 comprises 13 residues. Trimming pared 0 bases from V and 2 bases from J, leaving 5 bases between. Germline CDR1 reads LGHDT; CDR2 reads YNNKEL (reference sequence). The CDR3 nucleotides read TGTGCCAGCAGCCAAGATGGCCCCTACGAGCAGTACTTC. Its translation is CASSQDGPYEQYF.

This chain links TRBV19 with TRBJ1-5; 8 bases agree with TRBD1. V was pared by 4 bases and J by 4 bases, with 3 bases of the junction left unmatched. The CDR3 contains 14 residues. In germline, CDR1 is LNHDA, CDR2 SQIVND (reference sequence). The CDR3, as DNA: TGTGCCAGTAGTAGGACAGGGTTGAATCAGCCCCAGCATTTT. Encoded protein: CASSRTGLNQPQHF.

There are many counts of this clone. V usage is TRBV2 and J usage is TRBJ2-5; the D is unclear. Trimming left V 1 base short and J 1 base short, with 7 bases between. CDR3 length: 14 residues. Germline V lookup: CDR1 SNHLY, CDR2 FYNNEI. The CDR3 region has the DNA TGTGCCAGCAGTGAAGGCCTAACCCAAGAGACCCAGTACTTC. It is translated as CASSEGLTQETQYF.

This clone has more than one count but fewer than ten. V gene TRBV5-4 combines with J gene TRBJ1-2; D gene ambiguous. Germline V gene lookup returns CDR1 SGHNT and CDR2 YYREEE (reference sequence). The ends were cut back, 0 bases at V and 4 bases at J, with 10 bases in the middle. The CDR3 runs to 14 residues. In DNA form, the CDR3 reads TGTGCCAGCAGCTTGGGCCAGATCCTCTATGGCTACACCTTC. Its translation: CASSLGQILYGYTF.

The sample holds a few counts of this clone. This chain links TRBV6-5 with TRBJ1-5, with 7 bases identical to TRBD1. The CDR3 loop spans 15 amino acids. Germline CDR1 reads MNHEY; CDR2 reads SVGAGI. After removal of 2 bases from V and 6 bases from J, the junction contained 7 bases not matched to a gene. CDR3 sequence: CASSYRQGDVQPQHF. The CDR3 coding sequence is TGTGCCAGCAGTTACCGACAGGGAGATGTTCAGCCCCAGCATTTT.

This clone was seen a single time. CDR3 loop: CASSQDPHGTWEETQYF. Here the CDR3 DNA reads TGTGCCAGCAGCCAAGATCCCCACGGGACATGGGAAGAGACCCAGTACTTC. The gene calls are TRBV4-2 and TRBJ2-5; perhaps TRBD1 as D (6 bases). The CDR3 spans 17 residues. The germline V gene encodes CDR1 LGHNA and CDR2 YNFKEQ. V was clipped by 0 bases and J by 3 bases, with 17 bases between them.